A single sample gave rise to the 13 T cell receptor beta chains below, sequenced in a study of CD8 T cells in Susac syndrome (dated by TCRdb to between 2019 and 2020). Library creation used the immunoSEQ multiplex PCR assay. RNA was extracted with the RNeasy kit and about 0.5 to 1 ug was reverse transcribed using random hexamers. Through fastp at Q25 and MiXCR, TCRdb rebuilt clones from the public reads, retaining in-frame beta chains. Rows are combined by CDR3 protein, so each entry shows the most common genes and DNA. The sample data list just over 300,000 distinct CDR3 sequences, and 92% of these were observed just once. The top ten constitute 0.065% of the sample. The sequencing sample was made of CD4+ T cells from PBMCs. The source is a human donor with multiple sclerosis.

The V gene is TRBV5-1, the J gene TRBJ1-1, with TRBD1 identical over 9 bases. Germline CDR1 SGHRS, CDR2 YFSETQ. Losses at the gene ends were 7 bases for V and 9 bases for J; bases not matched to a gene: 4. This CDR3 has 11 residues. The CDR3 reads CASRTGVQAFF. In DNA form, the CDR3 reads TGCGCCAGCCGGACAGGGGTTCAAGCTTTCTTT.

The chain couples TRBV23-1 to TRBJ1-1; D gene ambiguous. TRBV23-1 is an ORF, and what it does is uncertain. V was trimmed by 11 bases and J by 0 bases, leaving 16 bases between them. The length of the CDR3 is 14 residues. Here the CDR3 DNA reads TGCGCCGTAAGAGGAGGCGGGATGAACACTGAAGCTTTCTTT. The encoded protein is CAVRGGGMNTEAFF.

The V gene is TRBV4-3, the J gene TRBJ2-3; no reliable D call. Per germline, CDR1 LGHNA and CDR2 YSLEER. The V and J ends lost 1 base and 2 bases respectively, with 10 bases between them. This CDR3 has 15 amino acids. In DNA form, the CDR3 reads TGCGCCAGCAGCCAAGGCTGGGCCTACACAGATACGCAGTATTTT. Protein product: CASSQGWAYTDTQYF.

The gene calls are TRBV20-1 and TRBJ2-7; D perhaps matches TRBD2 (5 bases). Germline V gene sequence: CDR1 DFQATT, CDR2 SNEGSKA (reference sequence). CDR3 length: 15 amino acids. V lost 3 bases and J lost 2, with 17 bases in between. Here the CDR3 DNA reads TGCAGTGCTAGCCCATCCCGGGGTTCTGCCTACGAGCAGTACTTC. Protein sequence: CSASPSRGSAYEQYF.

V gene TRBV12-3 or TRBV12-4 combines with J gene TRBJ1-2; TRBD1 matches 7 bases. The CDR3 runs 15 residues. V lost 0 bases and J lost 3; bases outside the gene matches: 4. The CDR3 region has the DNA TGTGCCAGCAGTTTAGCCGGGACAGACCACTATGGCTACACCTTC. Amino acid sequence: CASSLAGTDHYGYTF.

The chain links TRBV12-5 to TRBJ1-1; D gene uncertain. CDR1 LGHNT and CDR2 FRNRAP come from the germline V gene. V shed 2 bases and J shed 7 bases, with 14 bases lying between them. This CDR3 spans 14 amino acids. CDR3 amino acids: CASGLWTYTREAFF. The CDR3 nucleotides read TGTGCTAGTGGTTTGTGGACGTATACCCGTGAAGCTTTCTTT.

The chain uses TRBV19 and TRBJ1-1, with no clear D. Between the trimmed V and J ends, which lost 2 bases and 1 base, there was a span of 5 bases. Germline V gives CDR1 LNHDA, CDR2 SQIVND (reference sequence). This CDR3 is built from 13 residues. This CDR3 reads CASSIRENTEAFF. The CDR3 DNA follows: TGTGCCAGTAGTATAAGGGAGAACACTGAAGCTTTCTTT.

The J gene is TRBJ2-3, the V gene TRBV7-2; D gene ambiguous. This CDR3 contains 15 residues. CDR1 and CDR2 from the germline V gene are SGHTA and FQGNSA. The V gene lost 1 base and the J gene lost 2 bases, with 10 bases spanning the gap. The CDR3, as DNA: TGTGCCAGCAGCTTAGTCGGGCAGCCCACAGATACGCAGTATTTT. It translates to CASSLVGQPTDTQYF.

This clonotype turned up a few times. This chain links TRBV7-8 with TRBJ1-2; maybe TRBD1 (5 bases). CDR3 size: 15 residues. Germline V gives CDR1 SGHVS, CDR2 FQNEAQ. The V gene lost 5 bases and the J gene lost 0 bases, with 13 bases spanning the gap. CDR3 sequence: CASSLGAGANYGYTF. The CDR3 DNA reads as TGTGCCAGCAGCCTTGGGGCGGGGGCTAACTATGGCTACACCTTC. Full variable domain (rest looked up from reference TRBV7-8 and TRBJ1-2): GAGVSQSPRYKVAKRGQDVALRCDPISGHVSLFWYQQALGQGPEFLTYFQNEAQLDKSGLPSDRFFAERPEGSVSTLKIQRTQQEDSAVYLCASSLGAGANYGYTFGSGTRLTVV.

The chain combines TRBV7-2 with TRBJ1-1; D unresolved. The ends were cut back, 7 bases at V and 4 bases at J, with 19 bases in the middle. The CDR3 extends over 15 amino acids. Germline V gives CDR1 SGHTA, CDR2 FQGNSA. Written as DNA, the CDR3 is TGTGCCAGCACCTCGGGTCCCCTAACGTCCACTGAAGCTTTCTTT. It yields the protein CASTSGPLTSTEAFF.

This clonotype was picked up one time. The chain carries TRBV9 and TRBJ1-5; D uncertain. Germline CDR1 reads SGDLS; CDR2 reads YYNGEE. V lost 0 bases, J lost 4 bases, and 8 bases lay in between. This CDR3 comprises 14 residues. In nucleotides, the CDR3 is TGTGCCAGCAGCGTAGGGACGGGGAATCAGCCCCAGCATTTT. It yields the protein CASSVGTGNQPQHF. Complete variable domain (other parts from reference TRBV9 and TRBJ1-5): DSGVTQTPKHLITATGQRVTLRCSPRSGDLSVYWYQQSLDQGLQFLIQYYNGEERAKGNILERFSAQQFPDLHSELNLSSLELGDSALYFCASSVGTGNQPQHFGDGTRLSIL.

The rearrangement links TRBV2 to TRBJ1-1, with unresolved D. From germline, CDR1 is SNHLY and CDR2 FYNNEI. Trimming left V 4 bases short and J 0 bases short, with 9 bases between. The CDR3 sequence is 14 residues long. In nucleotides, the CDR3 is TGTGCCAGCAGTGTTCTGGCCGTGAACACTGAAGCTTTCTTT. Its protein is CASSVLAVNTEAFF.

The chain couples TRBV19 to TRBJ1-4, with D perhaps TRBD1 (5 bases). Trimming shortened V by 6 bases and J by 7 bases, and 12 bases separated the two germline ends. The CDR3 length is 13 residues. Germline V gene lookup returns CDR1 LNHDA and CDR2 SQIVND (reference sequence). The CDR3 reads CASRKGTAEKLFF. The CDR3 DNA reads TGTGCCAGTAGGAAGGGGACGGCTGAAAAACTGTTTTTT.